Listed below are T cell receptor beta chains from one sample, sequenced in a study of PD-1 blockade in classical Hodgkin lymphoma. Libraries were prepared by immunoSEQ multiplex PCR; TCRdb keeps only in-frame clonotypes and omits some of them. The profile shows about 92,000 clones, about 83% of them singletons. The sample in question was peripheral blood mononuclear cells (PBMCs), obtained before the fourth cycle of nivolumab. The receptors come from a human donor with classical Hodgkin lymphoma. Both conserved end residues are part of each CDR3. D genes are given only for firm matches. Size values are once, few and many counts, or a class for expanded clones, and some rows have none.

v_call	j_call	clone_size	d_call	cdr3_nt	cdr3_aa
TRBV7-8	TRBJ2-7	NA	TRBD1	TGTGCCAGCAGCTTAGGGGGGACAGGGCTGTACCCCTACGAGCAGTACTTC	CASSLGGTGLYPYEQYF
TRBV4-2	TRBJ2-1	NA	TRBD2	TGTGCCAGCAGCCAAGTTGGCGGGAGTAATGAGCAGTTCTTC	CASSQVGGSNEQFF
TRBV29-1	TRBJ1-2	NA	NA	TGCAGCGTTGATGGGGCATCAACTAACTATGGCTACACCTTC	CSVDGASTNYGYTF
TRBV5-1	TRBJ1-1	few	NA	TGCGCCAGCAGCGTGACAGGTTACACTGAAGCTTTCTTT	CASSVTGYTEAFF
TRBV9	TRBJ1-1	few	TRBD1	TGTGCCAGCAGCGAGGGGACAGGACGACTTTTTTTCTTT	CASSEGTGRLFFF
TRBV27	TRBJ2-1	NA	TRBD2	TGTGCCAGCAGGCCGGGACTAAGCTCCTACAATGAGCAGTTCTTC	CASRPGLSSYNEQFF
TRBV27	TRBJ2-3	NA	TRBD2	TGTGCCAGCAAAATCGGCGGGAGGGCAGCGGATACGCAGTATTTT	CASKIGGRAADTQYF
TRBV9	TRBJ2-7	NA	NA	TGTGCCAGCAGCGTCCCTCTGCTGAAGAACGAGCAGTACTTC	CASSVPLLKNEQYF
TRBV7-9	TRBJ2-7	NA	TRBD2	TGTGCCAGCAGCCTAGCAGGCGGGGGCTCCTACGAGCAGTACTTC	CASSLAGGGSYEQYF
TRBV15	TRBJ1-1	NA	NA	TGTGCCACCAGCAGAGATTTGAGCACTGAAGCTTTCTTT	CATSRDLSTEAFF
TRBV14	TRBJ2-4	NA	TRBD2	TGTGCCAGCAGCCAAGGCCTAGCGGTAGCCAAAAACATTCAGTACTTC	CASSQGLAVAKNIQYF
TRBV23-1	TRBJ2-3	once	NA	TGCGCCAGCAGCCCCCTAGGCAATGTCACAGATACGCAGTATTTT	CASSPLGNVTDTQYF
TRBV28	TRBJ1-1	NA	TRBD1	TGTGCCAGCAGACCCATGGGGACAGTGAACACTGAAGCTTTCTTT	CASRPMGTVNTEAFF
TRBV6-6	TRBJ2-7	NA	NA	TGTGCCAGCAGTTCTTGGTTGGGGCAGTACTTC	CASSSWLGQYF
TRBV19	TRBJ1-5	NA	NA	TGTGCCAGTAGTGCGGACGGTTATAGCAATCAGCCCCAGCATTTT	CASSADGYSNQPQHF
TRBV10-1	TRBJ2-1	NA	NA	TGCGCCAGCAGTGGTTCGGGGGAGAACCTCTACAATGAGCAGTTCTTC	CASSGSGENLYNEQFF
TRBV2	TRBJ2-3	NA	NA	TGTGCCAGCAGTGCCTTAGATACGCAGTATTTT	CASSALDTQYF
TRBV7-3	TRBJ2-7	NA	NA	TGTGCCAGCAGCTTAGGCAGGGCTCTCGAGCAGTACTTC	CASSLGRALEQYF
TRBV7-7	TRBJ2-2	NA	TRBD2	TGTGCCAGCAGCTTGGGACTAGCGGACGGGGAGCTGTTTTTT	CASSLGLADGELFF
TRBV7-9	TRBJ1-5	NA	NA	TGTGCCAGCAGCTTAGAGGGCGCCAATCAGCCCCAGCATTTT	CASSLEGANQPQHF
TRBV19	TRBJ1-3	NA	NA	TGTGCCAGTAGTATGCTGGGACCCTCTGGAAACACCATATATTTT	CASSMLGPSGNTIYF
TRBV5-4	TRBJ2-5	once	NA	TGTGCCAGCAGCACGGCGTTAGGGCCCCAAGAGACCCAGTACTTC	CASSTALGPQETQYF
TRBV5-4	TRBJ2-7	NA	TRBD1	TGTGCCAGCAGCCCAAAGGGACAGTCCTTCGACGAGCAGTACTTC	CASSPKGQSFDEQYF
TRBV6-5	TRBJ2-2	NA	TRBD2	TGTGCCAGCAGTCCGGGAGGGGCTCCCCCCGGGGAGCTGTTTTTT	CASSPGGAPPGELFF
TRBV5-5	TRBJ2-7	NA	NA	TGTGCCAGCAGCTTGGGACCATCACGACTCTACGAGCAGTACTTC	CASSLGPSRLYEQYF
TRBV19	TRBJ2-3	NA	TRBD2	TGTGCCAGTAGTCCTCGACTAGCGGGAGTCTCGGCTGATACGCAGTATTTT	CASSPRLAGVSADTQYF
TRBV10-3	TRBJ2-7	NA	NA	TGTGCCATCAGCCTTGGACAAGGCTACGAGCAGTACTTC	CAISLGQGYEQYF
TRBV5-1	TRBJ1-5	NA	NA	TGCGCCAGCAGCTTGGTGGCCGGGGGCGGTCAGCCCCAGCATTTT	CASSLVAGGGQPQHF
TRBV4-1	TRBJ1-5	NA	NA	TGCGCCAGCAGCCAAGATCTGGCGCCCCCAGGTCTAGCCCAGCATTTT	CASSQDLAPPGLAQHF
TRBV5-6	TRBJ2-7	NA	NA	TGTGCCGGCCAGTCCAGGGATACCTACGAGCAGTACTTC	CAGQSRDTYEQYF
TRBV7-2	TRBJ2-7	NA	TRBD2	TGTGCCAGCAGCTTAACTCGGGTAGCGGGACGGGACGAGCAGTACTTC	CASSLTRVAGRDEQYF
TRBV2	TRBJ2-7	NA	TRBD2	TGTGCCAGCACATTAAGCGGGAGGACAGGCGAGCAGTACTTC	CASTLSGRTGEQYF
TRBV7-9	TRBJ1-4	NA	TRBD1	TGTGCCAGCAGCTTAGGGGACAGGGGCCTAAGTGAAAAACTGTTTTTT	CASSLGDRGLSEKLFF